This T cell receptor (beta chain) was captured by sequencing in a study of CD8+CD57+ T cells in acquired aplastic anemia. Study background: Sorted CD4+ and CD8+ cells yielded roughly 3.5 ug of DNA on average.

CDR1 SEHNR and CDR2 FQNEAQ come from the germline V gene (reference sequence). CDR3 length: 11 residues. About this clonotype: What it recognizes is unknown. Compared with germline, one end of the junction differs, possibly owing to a read error.

CD8+CD57+ cell expansion, shown by flow cytometry, had occurred in the patients selected for sequencing. At blood sampling, none of the patients had yet received therapy. Study-wide findings and caveats: Common to patients and controls were 25 to 30 CD8+ CDR3 sequences. The CD8+ Simpson's diversity of patients and controls was not significantly different.

Researchers used genomic DNA as the template to profile TCR beta VDJ and CDR3. Via MiXCR, TCRdb re-called the reads, giving one row per CDR3 protein. This table has 180,000 or so distinct CDR3 sequences, 63% appearing once. What was sequenced was sorted CD4+, CD8+, or CD8+CD57+ T cells (not recorded which) from PBMCs. This chain links TRBV7-9 with TRBJ2-7, with D hard to call. The TCR sequence derives from a human donor with aplastic anemia. The CDR3 nucleotides read TGCGCCAGCAGCTACCCTTTCGAGCAGTACTTC. Residues: CASSYPFEQYF.